The 29 T cell receptor beta chains below were found in one sample sequenced in a study of blood T cells in healthy people across ages. The use of a sample-barcoded 5' primer and a J-beta primer mix characterized a second PCR of about 7 to 12 cycles. Each CDR3 protein gets one entry after TCRdb re-called the 5' RACE reads with MiXCR. The sample has about 1.5 million distinct CDR3 sequences, 35% to 45% seen once. The sequencing input was blood. Source of these receptors: a woman aged 18-29 years in good health.

The rearrangement uses TRBV29-1 and TRBJ1-4; 9 bases line up with TRBD1. Germline CDR1 is SQVTM and CDR2 is ANQGSEA. This CDR3 is 19 amino acids long. Losses at the gene ends were 4 bases for V and 0 bases for J; bases not matched to a gene: 15. Here the CDR3 reads CSVAMVGGQGFATNEKLFF. The CDR3 DNA sequence: TGCAGCGTTGCTATGGTTGGGGGACAGGGTTTCGCAACTAATGAAAAACTGTTTTTT.

The genes are TRBV6-1 and TRBJ2-4; 11 positions match TRBD2. The CDR3 extends over 18 amino acids. J lost 0 bases, V lost 6 bases, and 10 bases had no gene match. Germline values: CDR1 MNHNS, CDR2 SASEGT. CDR3: CASSSLAGAPLAKNIQYF. The CDR3 DNA follows: TGTGCCAGCAGCTCACTAGCGGGGGCGCCTCTAGCCAAAAACATTCAGTACTTC.

The table lists this clonotype with a few counts. The chain uses TRBV11-2 and TRBJ2-1; 14 nucleotides align to TRBD2. The CDR3 has 16 amino acids. Germline V gene data show CDR1 as SGHAT and CDR2 as FQNNGV. Germline trimming cut 3 bases from V and 10 bases from J; bases unmatched to any gene: 8. The CDR3 DNA reads as TGTGCCAGCAGCTTTAGGGGGGGGACTAGCGGGAGAGAGCAGTTCTTC. Residues: CASSFRGGTSGREQFF.

The chain recombines TRBV7-2 with TRBJ2-4, with 10 positions matching TRBD2. The tail of the sequence fits TRBJ2-7 better, so the J call may be wrong. Germline-derived CDR1 and CDR2 are SGHTA and FQGNSA. The CDR3 spans 17 residues. The CDR3 nucleotides are TGTGCCAGCAGCTTAGCCTTGTGGACTAGCGGATCATACGAGCAGTACTTC. It yields the protein CASSLALWTSGSYEQYF.

The chain couples TRBV6-5 to TRBJ1-2, with 9 bases lining up with TRBD1. This CDR3 contains 15 residues. Germline CDR1 reads MNHEY; CDR2 reads SVGAGI. The V gene end was trimmed by 2 bases and the J gene end by 6 bases; junction bases not matched to a gene: 7. The CDR3 DNA reads TGTGCCAGCAGTTACAGTACAGGGGGCTTTGATGGCTACACCTTC. This gives the protein CASSYSTGGFDGYTF.

A few counts support this clonotype. This rearrangement joins TRBV12-3 or TRBV12-4 to TRBJ2-1, with 7 bases lining up with TRBD2. J lost 8 bases, V lost 7 bases, and 5 bases had no gene match. The CDR3 runs to 12 residues. CDR3 nucleotides: TGTGCCAGCACCCTTCGGGGGGATGAGCAGTTCTTC. It specifies CASTLRGDEQFF.

This rearrangement joins TRBV20-1 to TRBJ1-2; D gene uncertain. This CDR3 spans 14 amino acids. V lost 1 base, J lost 0 bases, and 9 bases lay in between. Germline-derived CDR1 and CDR2 are DFQATT and SNEGSKA (reference sequence). The CDR3 protein is CSARGASSNYGYTF. In DNA form, the CDR3 reads TGCAGTGCTAGAGGGGCCAGCTCTAACTATGGCTACACCTTC.

CDR3 sequence: CASSSQTQYF. Here the CDR3 DNA reads TGTGCCAGCAGTAGTCAAACCCAGTACTTC. The V and J genes are TRBV2 and TRBJ2-5; D ambiguous. The CDR3 is made up of 10 amino acids. V was pared by 5 bases and J by 8 bases, with 6 bases between. CDR1 SNHLY and CDR2 FYNNEI come from the germline V gene.

This clonotype showed up just once. A read error may account for a junction end that differs from germline. V is TRBV5-1 and J is TRBJ2-1; possibly TRBD2 for D (6 bases). This CDR3 is built from 14 residues. From germline, CDR1 is SGHRS and CDR2 YFSETQ. DNA for the CDR3: TGCGCCAGCAGTGTGGGGGACTCCCACAATGAGCAGTTCTTC. It is translated as CASSVGDSHNEQFF.

The V and J genes are TRBV30 and TRBJ1-2; a weak D match, TRBD1 (5 bases). Germline V gene sequence: CDR1 GTSNPN, CDR2 SVGIG (reference sequence). Trimming removed 2 bases from V and 3 bases from J, with 13 bases in between. This CDR3 spans 14 amino acids. The CDR3 is CAWSYPTDHYGYTF. CDR3 DNA: TGTGCCTGGAGTTATCCGACAGACCACTATGGCTACACCTTC.

For the CDR3, the DNA is TGTGCCAGCAGTTACTCGATAGTACAAGAGACCCAGTACTTC. The encoded protein is CASSYSIVQETQYF. The rearrangement joins TRBV6-2 or TRBV6-3 to TRBJ2-5; D is unresolved. V lost 0 bases, J lost 2 bases, and 7 bases lay in between. Germline lookup yields CDR1 MNHEY and CDR2 SVGEGT. This CDR3 has 14 residues.

The chain combines TRBV29-1 with TRBJ1-3; D is unresolved. From germline, CDR1 is SQVTM and CDR2 ANQGSEA. V shed 2 bases and J shed 4 bases, with 9 bases lying between them. This CDR3 is built from 13 residues. The CDR3 nucleotides read TGCAGCGTTGAATCGGGGAGAGGAAACACCATATATTTT. Translated, it gives CSVESGRGNTIYF.

V and J are TRBV3-1 and TRBJ2-1; 10 nucleotides match TRBD1. With V trimmed by 6 bases and J by 7 bases, 9 bases remained unmatched. This CDR3 has 15 amino acids. Per the germline V gene, CDR1 is LGHDT and CDR2 is YNNKEL (reference sequence). The CDR3 DNA is TGTGCCAGCAGTCCGCGACAGGGGGCAGGGAATGAGCAGTTCTTC. It translates to CASSPRQGAGNEQFF.

The rearrangement joins TRBV27 to TRBJ1-2; 7 bases agree with TRBD1. This CDR3 is built from 16 residues. V lost 5 bases, J lost 8 bases, and 17 bases stayed unmatched. Germline CDR1 MNHEY, CDR2 SMNVEV (reference sequence). The chain's CDR3 is CASSPRTGPTHGGYTF. CDR3 nucleotide sequence: TGTGCCAGCAGTCCGCGGACAGGTCCGACCCACGGGGGCTACACCTTC.

This chain joins TRBV6-5 and TRBJ2-1; D assignment may be TRBD1 or TRBD2 (5 bases each). Looked up from germline, CDR1 is MNHEY and CDR2 is SVGAGI. Trimming removed 6 bases at V and 4 bases at J, with 25 bases between. The CDR3 is 18 residues long. This CDR3 is CASSLGFVATGAYNEQFF. CDR3 sequence (DNA): TGTGCCAGCAGCTTAGGTTTTGTAGCTACCGGGGCGTACAATGAGCAGTTCTTC.

The table lists this clonotype with many counts. The rearrangement links TRBV28 to TRBJ2-3, with unresolved D. The V and J ends lost 6 bases and 4 bases respectively, with 5 bases between them. Germline CDR1 reads MDHEN; CDR2 reads SYDVKM. This CDR3 is 11 amino acids long. The CDR3 nucleotides read TGTGCCAGCAGAGATGCAGATACGCAGTATTTT. As protein: CASRDADTQYF. Combining the CDR3 with reference TRBV28 and TRBJ2-3 gives the whole variable domain DVKVTQSSRYLVKRTGEKVFLECVQDMDHENMFWYRQDPGLGLRLIYFSYDVKMKEKGDIPEGYSVSREKKERFSLILESASTNQTSMYLCASRDADTQYFGPGTRLTVL.

The rearrangement joins TRBV4-2 to TRBJ1-2; unclear D gene. The CDR3 has 17 residues. Germline V CDR1 and CDR2: LGHNA, YNFKEQ. V lost 3 bases, J lost 0 bases, and 17 bases lay in between. The CDR3 here is CASSHLEGRTSNYGYTF. CDR3 in DNA: TGTGCCAGCAGCCACCTCGAGGGTAGGACCTCTAACTATGGCTACACCTTC.

V is TRBV10-3 and J is TRBJ2-7; 11 nucleotides match TRBD1. CDR3 size: 16 residues. The V gene's germline CDR1 is ENHRY and CDR2 SYGVKD. Unmatched junction bases numbered 6, after V lost 3 bases and J lost 2 bases. The CDR3 nucleotides are TGTGCCATCAGTGAAGGGGGACAGGGGGGCACCTACGAGCAGTACTTC. Residues: CAISEGGQGGTYEQYF.

The chain joins TRBV10-3 to TRBJ2-1, with 11 bases identical to TRBD2. The DNA end lines up better with TRBJ2-7; the J call may be wrong. The germline V gene encodes CDR1 ENHRY and CDR2 SYGVKD. The CDR3 runs 15 residues. Here the CDR3 DNA reads TGTGCCATCAGTACGACTAGCGGGGAGAACAATGAGCAGTACTTC. Protein product: CAISTTSGENNEQYF.

The chain uses TRBV5-1 and TRBJ2-7, with TRBD2 matching over 10 bases. The V gene's germline CDR1 is SGHRS and CDR2 YFSETQ. V shed 2 bases and J 7 bases; nucleotides not matched to a gene: 9. The CDR3 runs to 15 residues. For the CDR3, the DNA is TGCGCCAGCAGCTTTGGGACTAGCGAACTTGTGGAGCAGTACTTC. This codes for CASSFGTSELVEQYF.

This chain links TRBV7-2 with TRBJ2-2; no clear D gene. Trimming took off 4 bases at V and 4 bases at J, with 7 bases between the two ends. The V gene's germline CDR1 is SGHTA and CDR2 FQGNSA. The CDR3 consists of 13 residues. The CDR3 loop reads CASSSLLTGELFF. The CDR3 DNA is TGTGCCAGCAGCTCACTACTCACCGGGGAGCTGTTTTTT.

In its sample, this clonotype was seen a few times. The CDR3, as DNA: TGTGCCAGCAGCTTAGCCTATGGGGTGACCACCCTAGGCTACACCTTC. Amino acid sequence: CASSLAYGVTTLGYTF. This chain connects TRBV11-2 to TRBJ1-2; D gene uncertain. Germline V CDR1 and CDR2: SGHAT, FQNNGV. CDR3 length equals 16 residues. V was cut by 1 base and J by 8 bases, with 20 bases left in between.

The J gene is TRBJ2-7, the V gene TRBV3-1; no definite D call. With 7 bases removed from V and 0 bases from J, the gap between germline ends came to 10 bases. The germline CDR1 and CDR2 sequences are LGHDT and YNNKEL (reference sequence). This CDR3 region has 13 residues. As DNA, the CDR3 is TGTGCCAGCACTGACCCCAGCTCCTACGAGCAGTACTTC. It encodes CASTDPSSYEQYF.

This clonotype was counted a single time. The V gene is TRBV5-6, the J gene TRBJ2-7; D call uncertain. V was clipped by 2 bases and J by 0 bases, with 12 bases between them. CDR3 length equals 15 residues. Germline V lookup: CDR1 SGHDT, CDR2 YYEEEE. The CDR3 DNA sequence: TGTGCCAGCAGCTTATCAACTCCCAGCTCCTACGAGCAGTACTTC. This encodes CASSLSTPSSYEQYF.

The gene calls are TRBV20-1 and TRBJ2-1; D assignment may be TRBD1 or TRBD2 (6 bases each). The CDR3 has 15 amino acids. Trimming pared 6 bases from V and 13 bases from J, leaving 28 bases between. In germline, CDR1 is DFQATT, CDR2 SNEGSKA (reference sequence). CDR3 nucleotides: TGCAGTGCCCCGAGGGCGGGACACGGTACGGAGACCCAGTTCTTC. Encoded protein: CSAPRAGHGTETQFF.

J is TRBJ2-1 and V is TRBV5-4, with TRBD2 identical over 7 bases. Germline V CDR1 and CDR2: SGHNT, YYREEE (reference sequence). The V and J ends lost 0 bases and 7 bases, in that order; junction bases with no gene match: 7. This CDR3 is 15 amino acids long. The CDR3, as DNA: TGTGCCAGCAGCTTGGGTAGCGGGCCACGGAATGAGCAGTTCTTC. Its translation: CASSLGSGPRNEQFF.

The V gene is TRBV15, the J gene TRBJ1-2; D perhaps matches TRBD1 (6 bases). V dropped 6 bases and J dropped 2 bases, with 13 bases sitting between them. CDR3 length: 14 residues. Germline V gene sequence: CDR1 LNHNV, CDR2 YYDKDF (reference sequence). CDR3 sequence reads: CATRRAQGNYGYTF. CDR3 nucleotides: TGTGCCACCAGACGTGCCCAGGGGAACTATGGCTACACCTTC.

This clonotype was counted a few times. As DNA, the CDR3 is TGCAGCGTAGGGAGACAGCCTGGAGACGAGCAGTACTTC. Amino acid sequence: CSVGRQPGDEQYF. The chain employs TRBV29-1 and TRBJ2-7; D possibly uses TRBD1 or TRBD2 (5 bases each). This CDR3 contains 13 residues. Deletions cut 6 bases from V and 5 bases from J, with 17 bases between. From germline, CDR1 is SQVTM and CDR2 ANQGSEA.

This clonotype has a handful of counts. Just one base apart from a much larger clone, this may be a read error. The rearrangement links TRBV24-1 to TRBJ2-7; a weak D match, TRBD1 (6 bases). This CDR3 is 13 amino acids long. Germline V gene lookup returns CDR1 KGHDR and CDR2 SFDVKD. V gave up 5 bases and J gave up 0 bases, with 7 bases separating them. The CDR3 here is CATSGDNSYEQYF. The CDR3 DNA is TGTGCCACCAGTGGGGACAACTCCTACGAGCAGTACTTC.